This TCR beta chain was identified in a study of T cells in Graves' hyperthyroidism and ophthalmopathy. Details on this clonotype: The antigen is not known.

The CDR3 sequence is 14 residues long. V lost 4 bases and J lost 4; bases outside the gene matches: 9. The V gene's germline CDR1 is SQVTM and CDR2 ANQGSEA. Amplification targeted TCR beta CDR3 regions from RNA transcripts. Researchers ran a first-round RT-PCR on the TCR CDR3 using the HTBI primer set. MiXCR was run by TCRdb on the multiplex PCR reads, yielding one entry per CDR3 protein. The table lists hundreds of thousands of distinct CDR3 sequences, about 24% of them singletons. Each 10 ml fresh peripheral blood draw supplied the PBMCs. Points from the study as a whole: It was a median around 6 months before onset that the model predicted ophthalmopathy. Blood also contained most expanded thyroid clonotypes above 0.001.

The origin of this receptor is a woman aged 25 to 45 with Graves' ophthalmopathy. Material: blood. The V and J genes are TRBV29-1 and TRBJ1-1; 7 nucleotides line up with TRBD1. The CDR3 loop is CSVAVGGGGTEAFF. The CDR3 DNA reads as TGCAGCGTTGCAGTCGGAGGGGGCGGCACTGAAGCTTTCTTT.